The T cell receptor (beta chain) under discussion was sequenced for a study of shared clonotypes between healthy human individuals. Sorted-subset replicate PCR reactions were performed with roughly 200 ng DNA, corresponding to 30,000 or so T cell genomes. The repertoire was sequenced with immunoSEQ multiplex PCR; TCRdb's copy has only in-frame clones and lacks some. The table lists about 1.9 million clones, just over 90% of them singletons. Trimming took off 3 bases at V and 0 bases at J, with 6 bases between the two ends. Germline values: CDR1 MDHEN, CDR2 SYDVKM. This CDR3 is 13 amino acids long. Comments on this clone: Its specificity is unknown. The same CDR3 arises from other DNA sequences in this sample as well.

Naivety among CD8 cells was defined by CD45RO negativity and positive CCR7 selection, thereby excluding terminally differentiated effector memory CD45RA+ cells. Findings of the study overall: The diversity represented, both genetic and in exposure history, was limited by few donors. As a rule, naive subsets had a larger estimated richness than memory subsets.

V is TRBV28 and J is TRBJ2-7; no definite D call. The sample consisted of naive CD8+ T cells from PBMCs. The sequence was collected from a young man in good health. Some clones in this sample may be carry-over from other donors' samples. The CDR3 coding sequence is TGTGCCAGCAGTTTTTCTGGCTCCTACGAGCAGTACTTC. Amino acid sequence: CASSFSGSYEQYF.